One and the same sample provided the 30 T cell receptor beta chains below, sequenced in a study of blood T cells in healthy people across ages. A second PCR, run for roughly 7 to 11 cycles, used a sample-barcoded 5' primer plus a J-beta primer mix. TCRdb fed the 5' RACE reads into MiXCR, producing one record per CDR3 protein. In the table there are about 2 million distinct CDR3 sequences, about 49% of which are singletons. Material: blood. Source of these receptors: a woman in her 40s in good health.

This CDR3 is CASSGDPRGANVLTF. CDR3 in DNA: TGTGCCAGCAGCGGTGACCCTCGAGGGGCCAACGTCCTGACTTTC. V gene TRBV9 combines with J gene TRBJ2-6, with no clear D. Germline CDR1 reads SGDLS; CDR2 reads YYNGEE. The ends were cut back, 3 bases at V and 4 bases at J, with 11 bases in the middle. There are 15 residues in the CDR3.

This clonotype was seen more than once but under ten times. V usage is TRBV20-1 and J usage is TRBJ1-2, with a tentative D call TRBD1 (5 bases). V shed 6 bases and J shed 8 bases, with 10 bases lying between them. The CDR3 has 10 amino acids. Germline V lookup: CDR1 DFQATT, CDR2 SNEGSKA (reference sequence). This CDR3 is CSARGLGYTF. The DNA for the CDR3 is TGCAGTGCCCGGGGGTTAGGCTACACCTTC.

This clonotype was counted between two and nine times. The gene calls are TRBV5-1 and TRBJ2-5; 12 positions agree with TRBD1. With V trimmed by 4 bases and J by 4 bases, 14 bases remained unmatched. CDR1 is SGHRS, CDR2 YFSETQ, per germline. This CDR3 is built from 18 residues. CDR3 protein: CASSVSGTGGFGGETQYF. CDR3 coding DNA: TGCGCCAGCAGCGTGTCCGGGACAGGGGGCTTCGGTGGAGAGACCCAGTACTTC.

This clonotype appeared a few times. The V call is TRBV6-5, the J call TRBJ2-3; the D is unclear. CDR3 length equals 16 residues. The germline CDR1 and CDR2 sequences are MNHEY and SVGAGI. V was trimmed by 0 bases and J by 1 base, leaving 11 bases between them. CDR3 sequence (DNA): TGTGCCAGCAGTTACTCGGAGCTGCTTGGCACAGATACGCAGTATTTT. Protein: CASSYSELLGTDTQYF.

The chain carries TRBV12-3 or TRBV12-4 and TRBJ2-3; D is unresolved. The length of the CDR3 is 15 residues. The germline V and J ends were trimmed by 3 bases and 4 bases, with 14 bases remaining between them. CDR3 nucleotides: TGTGCCAGCAGTTTGGGCCGCAGTCCCCCAGATACGCAGTATTTT. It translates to CASSLGRSPPDTQYF.

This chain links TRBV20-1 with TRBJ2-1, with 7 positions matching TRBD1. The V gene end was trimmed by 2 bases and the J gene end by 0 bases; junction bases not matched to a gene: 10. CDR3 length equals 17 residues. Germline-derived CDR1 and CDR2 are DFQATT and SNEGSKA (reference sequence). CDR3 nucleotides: TGCAGTGCTAGAACCCGGGACAGAAGTAGCTCCTACAATGAGCAGTTCTTC. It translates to CSARTRDRSSSYNEQFF.

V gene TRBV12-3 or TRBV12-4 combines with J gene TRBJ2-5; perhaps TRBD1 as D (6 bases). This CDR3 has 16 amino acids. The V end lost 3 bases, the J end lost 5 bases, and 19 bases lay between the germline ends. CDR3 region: CASSFYLGTPSETQYF. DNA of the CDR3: TGTGCCAGCAGTTTCTATCTGGGGACACCCTCGGAGACCCAGTACTTC.

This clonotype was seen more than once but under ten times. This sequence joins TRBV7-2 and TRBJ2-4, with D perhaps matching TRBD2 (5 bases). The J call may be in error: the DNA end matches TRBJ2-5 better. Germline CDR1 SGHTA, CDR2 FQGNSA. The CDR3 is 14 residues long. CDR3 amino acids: CASSPGRRGETQYF. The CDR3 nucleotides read TGTGCCAGCAGCCCAGGACGGAGAGGGGAGACCCAGTACTTC.

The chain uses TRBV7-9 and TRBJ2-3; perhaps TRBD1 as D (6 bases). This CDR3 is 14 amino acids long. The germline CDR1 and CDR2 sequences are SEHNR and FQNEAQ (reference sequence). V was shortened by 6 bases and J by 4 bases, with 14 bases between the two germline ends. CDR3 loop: CASRPTGNADTQYF. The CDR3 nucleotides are TGTGCCAGCAGGCCGACAGGAAACGCAGATACGCAGTATTTT.

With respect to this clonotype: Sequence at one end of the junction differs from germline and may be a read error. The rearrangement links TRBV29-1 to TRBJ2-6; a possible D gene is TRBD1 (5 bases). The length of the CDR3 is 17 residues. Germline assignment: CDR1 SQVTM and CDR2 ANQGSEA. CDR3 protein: CNVDPTGTGAGANALTF. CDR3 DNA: TGCAACGTTGATCCCACGGGCACTGGGGCTGGGGCCAACGCCCTGACTTTC. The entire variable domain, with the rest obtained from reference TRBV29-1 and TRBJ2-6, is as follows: SAVISQKPSRDICQRGTSLTIQCQVDSQVTMMFWYRQQPGQSLTLIATANQGSEATYESGFVIDKFPISRPNLTFSTLTVSNMSPEDSSIYLCNVDPTGTGAGANALTFGAGSRLTVL.

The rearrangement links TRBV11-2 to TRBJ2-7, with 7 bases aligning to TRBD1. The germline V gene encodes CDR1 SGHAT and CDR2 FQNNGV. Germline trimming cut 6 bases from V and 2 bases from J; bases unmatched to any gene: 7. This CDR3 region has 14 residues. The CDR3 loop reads CASRGYRGTYEQYF. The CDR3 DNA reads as TGTGCCAGCAGGGGGTACAGGGGAACCTACGAGCAGTACTTC.

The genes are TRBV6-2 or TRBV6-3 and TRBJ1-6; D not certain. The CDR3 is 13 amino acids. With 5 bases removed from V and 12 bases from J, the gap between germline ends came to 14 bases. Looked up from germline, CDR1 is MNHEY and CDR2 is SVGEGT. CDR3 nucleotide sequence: TGTGCCAGCAGTGGCGAGAAATGGAAACCCCTCCACTTT. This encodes CASSGEKWKPLHF.

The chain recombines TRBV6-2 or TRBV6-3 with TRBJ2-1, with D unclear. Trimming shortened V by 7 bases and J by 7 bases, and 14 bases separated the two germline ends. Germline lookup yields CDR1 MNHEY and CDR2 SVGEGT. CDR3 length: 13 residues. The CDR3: CASTKTGSNEQFF. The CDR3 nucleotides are TGTGCCAGCACCAAAACGGGCAGTAATGAGCAGTTCTTC.

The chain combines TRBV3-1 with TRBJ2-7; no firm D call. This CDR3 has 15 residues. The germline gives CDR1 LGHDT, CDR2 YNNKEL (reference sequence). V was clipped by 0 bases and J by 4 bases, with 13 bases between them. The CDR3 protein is CASSQDIQDRYEQYF. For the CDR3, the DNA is TGTGCCAGCAGCCAAGATATCCAGGATCGGTACGAGCAGTACTTC.

CDR3 region: CASSSQQGLSTQYF. CDR3 DNA: TGTGCCAGCAGTAGCCAACAGGGCCTGAGCACCCAGTACTTC. V gene TRBV6-5 combines with J gene TRBJ2-7; D perhaps matches TRBD1 (6 bases). CDR1 and CDR2 from the germline V gene are MNHEY and SVGAGI. The CDR3 is 14 residues long. Trimming removed 5 bases from V and 10 bases from J, with 21 bases in between.

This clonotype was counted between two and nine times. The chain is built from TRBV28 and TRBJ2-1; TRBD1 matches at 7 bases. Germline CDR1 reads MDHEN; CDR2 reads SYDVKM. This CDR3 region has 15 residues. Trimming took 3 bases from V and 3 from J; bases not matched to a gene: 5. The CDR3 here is CASSFTGAYYNEQFF. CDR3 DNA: TGTGCCAGCAGTTTCACAGGGGCCTACTACAATGAGCAGTTCTTC.

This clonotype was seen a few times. The CDR3, as DNA: TGCGCCAGCAGCCAAGATAACGTTCTAGCGGGGACATACCCCACTAGCACAGATACGCAGTATTTT. This sequence encodes CASSQDNVLAGTYPTSTDTQYF. This chain links TRBV4-3 with TRBJ2-3; TRBD2 aligns across 9 bases. The CDR3 contains 22 residues. The trim removed 0 bases at V and 0 bases at J, leaving 19 bases unmatched. CDR1 is LGHNA, CDR2 YSLEER, per germline.

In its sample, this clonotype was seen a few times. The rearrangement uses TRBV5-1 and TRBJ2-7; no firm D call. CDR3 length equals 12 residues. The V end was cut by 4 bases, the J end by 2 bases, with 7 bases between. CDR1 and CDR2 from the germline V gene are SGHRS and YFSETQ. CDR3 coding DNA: TGCGCCAGCAGCCGGAATACCTACGAGCAGTACTTC. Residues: CASSRNTYEQYF. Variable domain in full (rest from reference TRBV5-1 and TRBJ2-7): KAGVTQTPRYLIKTRGQQVTLSCSPISGHRSVSWYQQTPGQGLQFLFEYFSETQRNKGNFPGRFSGRQFSNSRSEMNVSTLELGDSALYLCASSRNTYEQYFGPGTRLTVT.

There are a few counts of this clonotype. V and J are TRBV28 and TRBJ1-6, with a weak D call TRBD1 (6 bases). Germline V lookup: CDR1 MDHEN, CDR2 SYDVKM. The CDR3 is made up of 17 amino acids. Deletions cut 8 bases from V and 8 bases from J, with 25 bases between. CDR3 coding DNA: TGTGCCAGCCATGGACAGTTACGTATTCATGTTGATTCACCCCTCCACTTT. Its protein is CASHGQLRIHVDSPLHF.

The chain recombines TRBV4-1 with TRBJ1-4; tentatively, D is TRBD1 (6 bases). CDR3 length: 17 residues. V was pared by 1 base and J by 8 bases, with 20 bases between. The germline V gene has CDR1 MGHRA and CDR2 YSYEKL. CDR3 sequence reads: CASSQGLLRGRREKLFF. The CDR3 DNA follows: TGCGCCAGCAGCCAAGGTCTGCTCCGGGGGCGGCGAGAAAAACTGTTTTTT.

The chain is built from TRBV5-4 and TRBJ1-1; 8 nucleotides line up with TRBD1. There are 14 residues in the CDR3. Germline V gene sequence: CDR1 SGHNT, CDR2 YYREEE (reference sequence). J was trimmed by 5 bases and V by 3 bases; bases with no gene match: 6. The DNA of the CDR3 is TGTGCCAGCAGCTACACAGGGGGAGAAACTGAAGCTTTCTTT. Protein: CASSYTGGETEAFF.

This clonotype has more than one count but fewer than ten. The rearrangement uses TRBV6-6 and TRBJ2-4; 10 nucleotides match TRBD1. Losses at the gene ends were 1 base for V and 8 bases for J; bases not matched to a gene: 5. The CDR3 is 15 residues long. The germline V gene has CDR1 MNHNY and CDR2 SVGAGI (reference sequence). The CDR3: CASSYLDRGTDIQYF. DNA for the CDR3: TGTGCCAGCAGTTACTTGGACAGGGGGACAGACATTCAGTACTTC.

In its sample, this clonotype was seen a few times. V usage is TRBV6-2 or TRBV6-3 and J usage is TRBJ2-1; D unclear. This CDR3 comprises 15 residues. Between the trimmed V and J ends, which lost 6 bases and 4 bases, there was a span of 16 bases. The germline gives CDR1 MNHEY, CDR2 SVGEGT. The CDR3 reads CASSPTPVGYNEQFF. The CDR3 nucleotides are TGTGCCAGCAGCCCCACGCCCGTCGGGTACAATGAGCAGTTCTTC.

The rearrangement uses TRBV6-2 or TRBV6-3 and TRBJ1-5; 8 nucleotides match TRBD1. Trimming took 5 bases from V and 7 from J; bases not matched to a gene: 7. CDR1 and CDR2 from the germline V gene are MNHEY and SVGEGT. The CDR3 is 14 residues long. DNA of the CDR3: TGTGCCAGCAGTCCCAGGGGGCTTAGGCAGCCCCAGCATTTT. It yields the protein CASSPRGLRQPQHF.

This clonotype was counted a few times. CDR3 protein: CASSESGTGRYEQYF. Here the CDR3 DNA reads TGTGCCAGCAGTGAATCCGGGACAGGGCGCTACGAGCAGTACTTC. V gene TRBV25-1 combines with J gene TRBJ2-7, with 9 bases fitting TRBD1. This CDR3 has 15 amino acids. Germline V gives CDR1 MGHDK, CDR2 SYGVNS. V lost 1 base, J lost 3 bases, and 4 bases stayed unmatched.

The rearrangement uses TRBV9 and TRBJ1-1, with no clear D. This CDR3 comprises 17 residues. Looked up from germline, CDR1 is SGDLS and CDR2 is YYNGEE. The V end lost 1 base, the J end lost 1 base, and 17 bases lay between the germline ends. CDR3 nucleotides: TGTGCCAGCAGCGTATCCCCGGCCTTGGAGTCGAACACTGAAGCTTTCTTT. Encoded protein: CASSVSPALESNTEAFF.

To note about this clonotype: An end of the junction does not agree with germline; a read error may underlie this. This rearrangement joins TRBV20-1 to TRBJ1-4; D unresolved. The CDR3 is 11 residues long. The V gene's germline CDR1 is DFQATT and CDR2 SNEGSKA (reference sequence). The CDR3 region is CSGEAGEELFF. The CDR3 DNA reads TGCAGTGGTGAGGCTGGTGAAGAACTGTTTTTT.

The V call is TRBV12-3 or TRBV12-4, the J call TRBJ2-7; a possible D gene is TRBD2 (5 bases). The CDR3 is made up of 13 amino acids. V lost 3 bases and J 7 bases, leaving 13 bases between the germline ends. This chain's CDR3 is CASSFRLADEQYF. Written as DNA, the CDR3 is TGTGCCAGCAGTTTCCGGCTAGCCGATGAGCAGTACTTC.

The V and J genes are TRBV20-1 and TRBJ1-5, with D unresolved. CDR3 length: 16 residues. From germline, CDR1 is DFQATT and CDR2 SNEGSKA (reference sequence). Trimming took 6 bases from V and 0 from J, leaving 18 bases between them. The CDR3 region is CSAHTAAGSSNQPQHF. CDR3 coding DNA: TGCAGTGCCCATACCGCGGCGGGGTCTAGCAATCAGCCCCAGCATTTT.

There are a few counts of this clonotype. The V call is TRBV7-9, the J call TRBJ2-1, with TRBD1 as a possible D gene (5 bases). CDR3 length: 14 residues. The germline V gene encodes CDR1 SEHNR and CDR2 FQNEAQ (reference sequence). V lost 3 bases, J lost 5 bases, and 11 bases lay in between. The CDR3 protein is CASSLTLGDNEQFF. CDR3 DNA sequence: TGTGCCAGCAGCTTGACATTAGGGGACAATGAGCAGTTCTTC.